The 19 T cell receptor beta chains presented below share a single source sample, sequenced in a study of shared clonotypes between healthy human individuals. Naive-designated CD8 cells lacked CD45RO, were positively enriched for CCR7, and omitted terminally differentiated effector memory CD45RA+ cells. Sequenced by immunoSEQ multiplex PCR; TCRdb stores in-frame clones only, minus some. This table has about 1,800,000 clones, less than 95% appearing once. Sequencing was performed on naive CD8+ T cells sorted from blood. The source is a man between 18 and 29 years old in good health.

The chain recombines TRBV7-6 with TRBJ1-1; D might be TRBD1 (5 bases). Trimming removed 3 bases at V and 1 base at J, with 9 bases between. The germline V gene encodes CDR1 SGHVS and CDR2 FNYEAQ. The CDR3 has 14 residues. The CDR3 DNA reads as TGTGCCAGCAGCTTTCCGGGACGGAACACTGAAGCTTTCTTT. It codes for CASSFPGRNTEAFF.

The CDR3 loop reads CASSYTSGGQDYEQYF. The DNA of the CDR3 is TGTGCCAGCAGTTATACAAGCGGTGGCCAGGACTACGAGCAGTACTTC. The chain links TRBV27 to TRBJ2-7, with D possibly being TRBD2 (5 bases). Germline values: CDR1 MNHEY, CDR2 SMNVEV (reference sequence). Trimming took off 4 bases at V and 3 bases at J, with 19 bases between the two ends. The CDR3 extends over 16 amino acids.

Remarks on this clone: Distinct nucleotide sequences in the sample also encode this CDR3. The gene calls are TRBV6-5 and TRBJ2-1; 7 positions agree with TRBD2. Germline V lookup: CDR1 MNHEY, CDR2 SVGAGI. The CDR3 covers 15 residues. With 0 bases clipped from V and 1 base from J, the junction kept 0 bases outside the gene matches. The CDR3 coding sequence is TGTGCCAGCAGTTACTCCGGGGGGTCCTACAATGAGCAGTTCTTC. It is translated as CASSYSGGSYNEQFF.

J is TRBJ2-7 and V is TRBV28; D may be TRBD1 or TRBD2 (6 bases each). In germline, CDR1 is MDHEN, CDR2 SYDVKM. CDR3 size: 13 residues. V was clipped by 4 bases and J by 7 bases, with 14 bases between them. The CDR3 protein is CASSWRGALEQYF. CDR3 nucleotide sequence: TGTGCCAGCAGTTGGAGGGGGGCCTTAGAGCAGTACTTC. Full variable domain (missing parts from reference TRBV28 and TRBJ2-7): DVKVTQSSRYLVKRTGEKVFLECVQDMDHENMFWYRQDPGLGLRLIYFSYDVKMKEKGDIPEGYSVSREKKERFSLILESASTNQTSMYLCASSWRGALEQYFGPGTRLTVT.

The chain carries TRBV28 and TRBJ1-2; a possible D gene is TRBD1 (6 bases). The V end was cut by 1 base, the J end by 6 bases, with 12 bases between. Germline values: CDR1 MDHEN, CDR2 SYDVKM. This CDR3 is built from 14 residues. CDR3 nucleotide sequence: TGTGCCAGCAGTTTATCAGGGGCGGGTCATGGCTACACCTTC. This translates into CASSLSGAGHGYTF.

The rearrangement joins TRBV19 to TRBJ2-7; 11 bases align to TRBD1. The germline CDR1 and CDR2 sequences are LNHDA and SQIVND (reference sequence). This CDR3 has 13 amino acids. The V gene end was trimmed by 9 bases and the J gene end by 3 bases; junction bases not matched to a gene: 4. As DNA, the CDR3 is TGTGCCAGCCGGGACAGGGGGATCTACGAGCAGTACTTC. Protein product: CASRDRGIYEQYF.

Comment on this clone: The same CDR3 can be traced to other DNA sequences in this sample. The rearrangement links TRBV10-1 to TRBJ2-7, with a possible D match to TRBD1 (5 bases). Germline V gene sequence: CDR1 WNHNN, CDR2 SYGVQD (reference sequence). V gave up 2 bases and J gave up 4 bases, with 6 bases separating them. CDR3 length: 12 amino acids. CDR3: CASSEPGYEQYF. The CDR3 DNA reads TGCGCCAGCAGTGAGCCAGGGTACGAGCAGTACTTC.

This chain uses TRBV5-6 with TRBJ2-3; 11 nucleotides line up with TRBD2. V lost 0 bases and J lost 4; bases outside the gene matches: 4. CDR1 is SGHDT and CDR2 is YYEEEE in the germline V gene. CDR3 length: 16 amino acids. CDR3 in amino acids: CASSLEGSGRADTQYF. The CDR3 nucleotides are TGTGCCAGCAGCTTGGAGGGTAGCGGGAGGGCAGATACGCAGTATTTT. Drawing the rest from reference TRBV5-6 and TRBJ2-3, the complete variable domain is DAGVTQSPTHLIKTRGQQVTLRCSPKSGHDTVSWYQQALGQGPQFIFQYYEEEERQRGNFPDRFSGHQFPNYSSELNVNALLLGDSALYLCASSLEGSGRADTQYFGPGTRLTVL.

This clone was found once. This sequence joins TRBV7-9 and TRBJ2-7, with 11 bases identical to TRBD1. Germline V gives CDR1 SEHNR, CDR2 FQNEAQ (reference sequence). The CDR3 consists of 13 residues. Trimming cost V 8 bases and J 5 bases; bases outside gene matches: 5. The chain's CDR3 is CASGGQGVNEQYF. The DNA for the CDR3 is TGTGCCAGCGGGGGACAGGGGGTTAACGAGCAGTACTTC.

This chain connects TRBV5-1 to TRBJ1-1, with 9 bases aligning to TRBD1. With 0 bases clipped from V and 7 bases from J, the junction kept 4 bases outside the gene matches. Germline V lookup: CDR1 SGHRS, CDR2 YFSETQ. CDR3 length: 14 residues. The CDR3 sequence: CASSLEGQGFEAFF. The CDR3 bases are TGCGCCAGCAGCTTGGAGGGACAGGGTTTTGAAGCTTTCTTT.

This sequence joins TRBV11-2 and TRBJ2-3, with D perhaps given as TRBD1 or TRBD2 (6 bases each). Trimming pared 3 bases from V and 0 bases from J, leaving 19 bases between. The germline gives CDR1 SGHAT, CDR2 FQNNGV. The CDR3 loop spans 18 amino acids. CDR3 in DNA: TGTGCCAGCAGCTTCCCAATGGGGGGCGTTTCTAGCACAGATACGCAGTATTTT. It encodes CASSFPMGGVSSTDTQYF.

The chain combines TRBV5-1 with TRBJ1-1; D is undetermined. CDR3 length: 15 amino acids. V dropped 3 bases and J dropped 4 bases, with 16 bases sitting between them. Germline CDR1 SGHRS, CDR2 YFSETQ. The CDR3 region has the DNA TGCGCCAGCAGCTCGTCCCGTGAGACGGGCACTGAAGCTTTCTTT. This codes for CASSSSRETGTEAFF.

V usage is TRBV9 and J usage is TRBJ2-7; 8 nucleotides agree with TRBD2. Germline CDR1 and CDR2: SGDLS and YYNGEE. The CDR3 has 15 residues. The trim removed 0 bases at V and 7 bases at J, leaving 9 bases unmatched. CDR3 DNA: TGTGCCAGCAGCGTAGGTAGCGGGACGGCGAGGGAGCAGTACTTC. It is translated as CASSVGSGTAREQYF.

This chain joins TRBV25-1 and TRBJ1-1; D is possibly TRBD1 (6 bases). Trimming cost V 8 bases and J 4 bases, with 8 bases left between them. CDR1 MGHDK and CDR2 SYGVNS come from the germline V gene. This CDR3 comprises 11 residues. CDR3 in DNA: TGTGCCAGCGTAGGGGGCACTGAAGCTTTCTTT. This codes for CASVGGTEAFF.

The chain joins TRBV6-1 to TRBJ1-1; 8 nucleotides match TRBD1. CDR1 MNHNS and CDR2 SASEGT come from the germline V gene. V was pared by 6 bases and J by 7 bases, with 7 bases of the junction left unmatched. The CDR3 runs to 13 residues. The CDR3 sequence is CASRGQGVIEAFF. In DNA form, the CDR3 reads TGTGCCAGCAGAGGACAGGGAGTTATTGAAGCTTTCTTT.

Details on this clone: The sample contains more than one DNA sequence encoding this CDR3. The J gene is TRBJ2-7, the V gene TRBV7-6; D call uncertain. Trimming removed 2 bases from V and 0 bases from J, with 5 bases in between. The CDR3 is 13 residues long. The V gene's germline CDR1 is SGHVS and CDR2 FNYEAQ. The CDR3 is CASSLRLSYEQYF. The CDR3 DNA sequence: TGTGCCAGCAGCTTACGACTCTCCTACGAGCAGTACTTC.

This chain uses TRBV28 with TRBJ1-6, with 7 bases that match TRBD1. CDR3 length equals 15 residues. Trimming removed 3 bases from V and 10 bases from J; junction bases left unmatched: 9. Germline loops: CDR1 MDHEN, CDR2 SYDVKM. The CDR3 DNA follows: TGTGCCAGCAGTTTGCCCCCGACAGGGAGATCACCCCTCCACTTT. It codes for CASSLPPTGRSPLHF.

This clone was observed a single time. The chain combines TRBV28 with TRBJ1-5; D gene ambiguous. There are 15 residues in the CDR3. V lost 8 bases and J lost 6, with 20 bases in between. Germline CDR1 is MDHEN and CDR2 is SYDVKM. For the CDR3, the DNA is TGTGCCAGCGGCTCTGGCCCCGTCCCCGGTCAGCCCCAGCATTTT. Its protein product is CASGSGPVPGQPQHF.

V gene TRBV4-3 combines with J gene TRBJ2-7; 10 positions agree with TRBD2. V lost 0 bases to trimming and J lost 3 bases; unmatched junction nucleotides: 2. The CDR3 is 15 residues long. In germline, CDR1 is LGHNA, CDR2 YSLEER. CDR3 amino acids: CASSQEAGGNYEQYF. CDR3 in DNA: TGCGCCAGCAGCCAAGAAGCGGGAGGGAACTACGAGCAGTACTTC.